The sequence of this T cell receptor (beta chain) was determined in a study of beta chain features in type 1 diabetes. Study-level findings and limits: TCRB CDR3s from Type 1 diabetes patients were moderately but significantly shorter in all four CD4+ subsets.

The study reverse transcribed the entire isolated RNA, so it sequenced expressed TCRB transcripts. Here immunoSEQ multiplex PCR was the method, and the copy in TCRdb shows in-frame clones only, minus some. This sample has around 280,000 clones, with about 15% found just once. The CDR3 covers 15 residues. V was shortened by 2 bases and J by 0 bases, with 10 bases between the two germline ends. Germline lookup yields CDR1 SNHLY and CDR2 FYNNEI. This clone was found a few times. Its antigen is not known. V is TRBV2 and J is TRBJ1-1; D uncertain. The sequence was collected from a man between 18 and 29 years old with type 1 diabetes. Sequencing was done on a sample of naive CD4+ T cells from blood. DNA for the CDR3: TGTGCCAGCAGTGAAAGACTTCTTCTGAACACTGAAGCTTTCTTT. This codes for CASSERLLLNTEAFF.